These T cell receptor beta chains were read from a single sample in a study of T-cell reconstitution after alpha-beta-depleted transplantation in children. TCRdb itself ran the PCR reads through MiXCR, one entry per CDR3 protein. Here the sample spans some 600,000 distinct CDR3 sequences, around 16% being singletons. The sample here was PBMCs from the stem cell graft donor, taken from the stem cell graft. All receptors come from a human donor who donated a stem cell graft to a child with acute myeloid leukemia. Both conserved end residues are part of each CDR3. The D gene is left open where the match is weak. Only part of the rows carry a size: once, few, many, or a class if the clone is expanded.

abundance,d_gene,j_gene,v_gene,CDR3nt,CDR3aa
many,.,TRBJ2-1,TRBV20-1,TGCAGTGCTAGGGAGGGCAGGGGAACCTACAATGAGCAGTTCTTC,CSAREGRGTYNEQFF
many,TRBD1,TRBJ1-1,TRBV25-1,TGTGCCAGTCACAGGGGGAGTCAGAACACTGAAGCTTTCTTT,CASHRGSQNTEAFF
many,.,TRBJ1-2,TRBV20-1,TGCAGTGCTCAGGACGAATCCTACGACTATGGCTACACCTTC,CSAQDESYDYGYTF
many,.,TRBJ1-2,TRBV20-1,TGCAGTGCGGGTGGGGGTGTACAAGGCTACACCTTC,CSAGGGVQGYTF
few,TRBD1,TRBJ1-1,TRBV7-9,TGTGCCAGCAGCTTACAGGGGGCTAATGAAGCTTTCTTT,CASSLQGANEAFF
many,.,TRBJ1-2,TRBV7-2,TGTGCCAGCTTGGCCGAGGCCGCCATCTATGGCTACACCTTC,CASLAEAAIYGYTF
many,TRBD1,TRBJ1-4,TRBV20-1,TGCAGTGCTTCCCTCCTGACAGGGGGAGGTGAAAAACTGTTTTTT,CSASLLTGGGEKLFF
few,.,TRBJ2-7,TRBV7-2,TGTGCCAGCAGCGCCCCCGGGGACTACGAGCAGTACTTC,CASSAPGDYEQYF
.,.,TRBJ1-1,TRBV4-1,TGCGCCAGCAGCCATGGACGGGAGAACACTGAAGCTTTCTTT,CASSHGRENTEAFF
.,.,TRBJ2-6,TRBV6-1,TGTGCCAGCAGTCAAGCGGCAGGGAACTCTGGGGCCAACGTCCTGACTTTC,CASSQAAGNSGANVLTF
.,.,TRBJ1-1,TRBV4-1,TGCGCCAGCAGCCAAGGAGACTTCTTGAACACTGAAGCTTTCTTT,CASSQGDFLNTEAFF
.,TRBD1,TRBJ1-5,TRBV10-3,TGTGCCATCAGCCTACAGGGGACCAATCAGCCCCAGCATTTT,CAISLQGTNQPQHF
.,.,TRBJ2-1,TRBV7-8,TGTGCCAGCAGCCCCAGCCGGGGGGCCCCCATGCCCAAGTTCTTC,CASSPSRGAPMPKFF
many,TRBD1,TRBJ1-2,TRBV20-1,TGCAGTGCGAAACAGGGGGCTACAACCCAAAACTATGGCTACACCTTC,CSAKQGATTQNYGYTF
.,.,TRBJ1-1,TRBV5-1,TGCGCCAGCAGCCCTACACAGGGACCGATGAACACTGAAGCTTTCTTT,CASSPTQGPMNTEAFF
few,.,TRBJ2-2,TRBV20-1,TGCAGTGCTACAGGCAGGGTCACCGGGGAGCTGTTTTTT,CSATGRVTGELFF
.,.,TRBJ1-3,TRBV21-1,TGTGCCAGCAGCAAAATTTTAACCGGGACAGACTCTGGAAACACCATATATTTT,CASSKILTGTDSGNTIYF
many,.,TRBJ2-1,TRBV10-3,TGTGCCATCAGTGAGTCGGTTCAAGAAACCTCCTACAATGAGCAGTTCTTC,CAISESVQETSYNEQFF
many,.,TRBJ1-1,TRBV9,TGTGCCAGCAGCATCCGGGACTCGAACACTGAAGCTTTCTTT,CASSIRDSNTEAFF
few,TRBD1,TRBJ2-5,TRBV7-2,TGTGCCAGCAGCCTCAGGGACAGGCAAAGAGAGACCCAGTACTTC,CASSLRDRQRETQYF
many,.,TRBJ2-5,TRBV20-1,TGCAGTGCTAGAGATGATGGCCCGGGGGAGACCCAGTACTTC,CSARDDGPGETQYF
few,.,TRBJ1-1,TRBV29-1,TGCAGCGTTATCGGCAGGGGAGGATCGAACACTGAAGCTTTCTTT,CSVIGRGGSNTEAFF
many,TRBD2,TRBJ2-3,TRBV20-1,TGCAGTGCTAGTCACCTAACTAGCGGGGGCACAGATACGCAGTATTTT,CSASHLTSGGTDTQYF
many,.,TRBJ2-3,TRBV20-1,TGCAGTGCTAGGGCGTCAGGAGCGCAGTATTTT,CSARASGAQYF
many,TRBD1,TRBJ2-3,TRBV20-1,TGCAGTGCCGACAACAGGGGTAGCACAGATACGCAGTATTTT,CSADNRGSTDTQYF
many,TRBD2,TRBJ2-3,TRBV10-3,TGTGCCATCAGTGAGTCGGGGGGGACAGATACGCAGTATTTT,CAISESGGTDTQYF
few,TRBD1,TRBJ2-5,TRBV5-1,TGCGCCAGCGGATTGGGGGACAGTCCCCGTCGGGAGACCCAGTACTTC,CASGLGDSPRRETQYF
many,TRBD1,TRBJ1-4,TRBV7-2,TGTGCCAGCAGCTCGTCGGGACAGGCGGAAAAACTGTTTTTT,CASSSSGQAEKLFF
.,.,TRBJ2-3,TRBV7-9,TGTGCCAGCAGCTCTTTTATTCCTAGCACAGATACGCAGTATTTT,CASSSFIPSTDTQYF
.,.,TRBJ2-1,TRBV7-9,TGTGCCAGCAGCCCCACTCTCAGGGGAAGGGAGCAGTTCTTC,CASSPTLRGREQFF
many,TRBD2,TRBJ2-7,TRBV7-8,TGTGCCAGCAGCTTATTTCTAGGTCGGCGGGAGGACGAGCAGTACTTC,CASSLFLGRREDEQYF
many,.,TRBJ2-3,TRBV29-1,TGCAGCGTTGAAGGAACAACAGGGATCACAGGTGCAGATACGCAGTATTTT,CSVEGTTGITGADTQYF
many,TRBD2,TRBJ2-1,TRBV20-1,TGCAGTGCTGCGGGGGTCGATGAGCAGTTCTTC,CSAAGVDEQFF
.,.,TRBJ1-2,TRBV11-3,TGTGCCAGCAACCGGAACTATGGCTACACCTTC,CASNRNYGYTF
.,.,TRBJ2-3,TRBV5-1,TGCGCCAGCAGCTCCCAGGGGAGGGGGGGCACAGATACGCAGTATTTT,CASSSQGRGGTDTQYF
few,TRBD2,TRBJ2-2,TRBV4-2,TGTGCCAGCAGCCAAGGGACTAGCGGGGGGACCGACACCGGGGAGCTGTTTTTT,CASSQGTSGGTDTGELFF
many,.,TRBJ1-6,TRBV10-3,TGTGCCATCAGTGAGTTAGGGCAGGCAAATTCACCCCTCCACTTT,CAISELGQANSPLHF
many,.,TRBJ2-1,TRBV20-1,TGCAGTGCTAGGGCTTTAGGGGGGAGCTCCTACAATGAGCAGTTCTTC,CSARALGGSSYNEQFF
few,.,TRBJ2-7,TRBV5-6,TGTGCCAGCAGCTTTTTCCCCCCCGGGACGCCCTCCTACGAGCAGTACTTC,CASSFFPPGTPSYEQYF
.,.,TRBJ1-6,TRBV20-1,TGCAGTGCTAGTTCGGTTCAGGGCTCCTATAATTCACCCCTCCACTTT,CSASSVQGSYNSPLHF
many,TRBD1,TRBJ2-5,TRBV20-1,TGCAGTGCTAGCTATCACAGGGGGCAGGGGACCCAGTACTTC,CSASYHRGQGTQYF
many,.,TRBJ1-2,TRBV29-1,TGCAGCGTTCAAACCAGGAGGAGGGTGAACCTTAGGGGCTATGGCTACACCTTC,CSVQTRRRVNLRGYGYTF
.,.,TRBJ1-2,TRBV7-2,TGTGCCAGCAGCCACACCTATGGCTATGGCTACACCTTC,CASSHTYGYGYTF
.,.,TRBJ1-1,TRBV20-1,TGCAGTGCTAGAGTCTCGGATTACTGGACTGAAGCTTTCTTT,CSARVSDYWTEAFF
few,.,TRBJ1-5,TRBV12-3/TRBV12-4,TGTGCCAGCAGTGCGGGCCGACAGTCTAGCAATCAGCCCCAGCATTTT,CASSAGRQSSNQPQHF
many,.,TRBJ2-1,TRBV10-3,TGTGCCATCAGTCCAGGACAGTCCTACAATGAGCAGTTCTTC,CAISPGQSYNEQFF
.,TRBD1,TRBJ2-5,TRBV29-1,TGCAGCGTTGAGCTGAACAGGGGTAAATCAGAGACCCAGTACTTC,CSVELNRGKSETQYF
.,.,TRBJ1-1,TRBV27,TGTGCCAGCAGGCTCTCACAGGGACCCACTGAAGCTTTCTTT,CASRLSQGPTEAFF
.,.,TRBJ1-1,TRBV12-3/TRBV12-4,TGTGCCAGCAGTTTCGGAGCCACTGAAGCTTTCTTT,CASSFGATEAFF
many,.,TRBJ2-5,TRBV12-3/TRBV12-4,TGTGCCAGCAGTTTCGACCTAAGTGGGGTAACTGCGGAGACCCAGTACTTC,CASSFDLSGVTAETQYF
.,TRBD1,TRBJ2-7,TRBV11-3,TGTGCCAGCAGCTCTCGGACAGGGCCCTTCTACGAGCAGTACTTC,CASSSRTGPFYEQYF
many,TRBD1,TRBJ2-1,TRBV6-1,TGTGCCAGCAGTATTACAGGGGGTAATGAGCAGTTCTTC,CASSITGGNEQFF
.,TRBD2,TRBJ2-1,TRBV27,TGTGCCAGCAGTTTCGGGACTAGCGGGGGCCAATACAATGAGCAGTTCTTC,CASSFGTSGGQYNEQFF
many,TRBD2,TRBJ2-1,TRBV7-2,TGTGCCAGCAGCTCTGCTAGCGGGGCCTACAATGAGCAGTTCTTC,CASSSASGAYNEQFF
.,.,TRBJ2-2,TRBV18,TGTGCCAGCTCACCCCAGGACACCGGGGAGCTGTTTTTT,CASSPQDTGELFF